This TCR beta chain was documented in a study of blood T cells in healthy people across ages. V was clipped by 0 bases and J by 8 bases, with 17 bases between them. In germline, CDR1 is LNHDA, CDR2 SQIVND (reference sequence). The CDR3 runs 16 residues. The authors ran a second PCR of roughly 6 to 12 cycles using a sample-barcoded 5' primer and a J-beta primer mix. Carrying 12 random nucleotides, a template-switch adaptor labeled each individual cDNA molecule. Via MiXCR, TCRdb re-called the 5' RACE reads, giving one row per CDR3 protein. The sample has nearly 800,000 distinct CDR3 sequences, 25% seen once. These same data were also listed under a study on T cells of mothers and their children.

The sequence was obtained from a boy younger than 18 in good health. The chain has TRBV19 and TRBJ2-1; TRBD1 or TRBD2 may be the D gene (5 bases each). Sequencing was carried out using blood. CDR3: CASSIDPGYGSDEQFF. CDR3 DNA: TGTGCCAGTAGTATAGATCCAGGGTATGGTAGCGATGAGCAGTTCTTC.